This T cell receptor beta chain was recovered during a study of blood T cell repertoires in COVID-19. The CDR3 spans 14 residues. The ends lost 8 bases at V and 4 bases at J; junction bases unmatched: 7. CDR1 and CDR2 (germline): SGHAT, FQDESV (reference sequence). TCRdb keeps only in-frame clones here, not all; method: immunoSEQ multiplex PCR. This repertoire shows approximately 250,000 clones, around nine tenths found once; its top ten account for about 8.6%. Sequenced: peripheral blood. The chain joins TRBV11-1 to TRBJ2-3, with 9 bases identical to TRBD2. The sequence derives from a man aged 40-55 years with active or convalescent COVID-19. The chain's CDR3 is CASHWGGGADTQYF. The CDR3 region has the DNA TGTGCCAGCCACTGGGGCGGGGGGGCAGATACGCAGTATTTT. Looking up the rest from reference TRBV11-1 and TRBJ2-3 gives the full variable domain: EAEVAQSPRYKITEKSQAVAFWCDPISGHATLYWYRQILGQGPELLVQFQDESVVDDSQLPKDRFSAERLKGVDSTLKIQPAELGDSAMYLCASHWGGGADTQYFGPGTRLTVL.